The T cell receptor (beta chain) under discussion was sequenced for a study of shared clonotypes between healthy human individuals. Assay used: immunoSEQ multiplex PCR; TCRdb lists only in-frame clones, some missing. The data hold about 1.5 million clones, with roughly 96% observed a single time. About this clone: Its specificity is not known.

With V trimmed by 2 bases and J by 6 bases, 8 bases remained unmatched. CDR1 is SGDLS and CDR2 is YYNGEE in the germline V gene. The CDR3 runs to 16 residues. General study results and limits: Incomplete sequencing of sorted subsets was indicated by rarefaction despite large depth.

CD45RA+ naive and CD45RA-negative memory subsets were separated from CD4+ cells. This TCR was recovered from a man aged 25-40 years in good health. Source material: naive CD4+ T cells sorted from blood. The subset: CD45RA+ positively selected. The V and J genes are TRBV9 and TRBJ2-1; 10 nucleotides match TRBD2. The CDR3 loop is CASSVSGRAAINEQFF. The CDR3 nucleotides are TGTGCCAGCAGCGTGAGCGGGAGGGCCGCTATCAATGAGCAGTTCTTC.